This T cell receptor (beta chain) was obtained from a study of T-cell memory formation after mild COVID-19. Study results and caveats: Cross-reactive memory apparently joined, as some responding clones appeared in pre-infection memory.

Using its own MiXCR run on the 5' RACE reads, TCRdb lists one record per CDR3 protein. Of hundreds of thousands of distinct CDR3 sequences detected, approximately 19% appear once; the ten largest clones hold around 12%. As regards this clonotype: The target antigen is unknown.

The CDR3 has 13 residues. CDR1 and CDR2 from the germline V gene are MGHRA and YSYEKL. Trimming stripped 2 bases from V and 10 bases from J, with 11 bases between. The chain has TRBV4-1 and TRBJ2-2, with a weak D call TRBD2 (6 bases). The specimen was PBMCs or a T cell subset sorted from them (not recorded which). The sequence derives from an adult woman who had mild COVID-19 (a few samples of this study predate the infection). Cell type and time point are not known. The CDR3 region is CASSQREPVELFF. Here the CDR3 DNA reads TGCGCCAGCAGCCAACGGGAGCCCGTGGAGCTGTTTTTT.